This T cell receptor (beta chain) was identified in a study of T cell changes during pregnancy in multiple sclerosis. The CDR3 contains 14 residues. The V end was cut by 6 bases, the J end by 4 bases, with 16 bases between. Germline lookup yields CDR1 SGHRS and CDR2 YFSETQ. This table comes from immunoSEQ multiplex PCR, and its TCRdb copy is limited to in-frame clones, with some not included. The sample contains tens of thousands of clones, just over 90% of which appear only once. The sample was CD4+ T cells from peripheral blood mononuclear cells, taken in the second trimester of pregnancy. The V gene is TRBV5-1, the J gene TRBJ2-5, with TRBD1 as a possible D gene (6 bases). The receptor was isolated from a female donor with multiple sclerosis, enrolled in a pregnancy study. DNA for the CDR3: TGCGCCAGCACCATCACAGGGTTGGGAGAGACCCAGTACTTC. This translates into CASTITGLGETQYF.